The rows below give T cell receptor beta chains drawn from one sample of a study of T cells after yellow fever vaccination. TCRdb fed the 5' RACE reads into MiXCR, producing one record per CDR3 protein. Of a few hundred thousand distinct CDR3 sequences listed, 12% were seen once; the top ten hold approximately 3.4%. The specimen comprised CD4+ T cells sorted from PBMCs, sampled 15 days after the yellow fever booster vaccination. These receptors were taken from a young man who received the YFV17D yellow fever vaccine. Both conserved end residues are part of each CDR3. Clone size appears in some rows only: once, few, many, or a class for an expanded clone.

j_call v_call clone_size cdr3_aa
TRBJ2-3 TRBV20-1 . CSASGLAGRGSTDTQYF
TRBJ1-2 TRBV2 many CASSQDINYGYTF
TRBJ1-2 TRBV12-3/TRBV12-4 . CASSFRGMGGYTF
TRBJ2-5 TRBV29-1 . CSASGGATGETQYF
TRBJ2-2 TRBV5-1 . CASSLTGGLYGELFF
TRBJ2-7 TRBV7-8 . CASSPWADYEQYF
TRBJ2-4 TRBV9 . CASSVARYPWDIQYF
TRBJ1-5 TRBV19 . CASSKNRDQPQHF
TRBJ1-5 TRBV7-2 . CASSLVIRGGYYQPQHF
TRBJ1-6 TRBV27 few CASSLSPGAYNSPLHF
TRBJ1-2 TRBV6-5 . CASSYGRASYGYTF
TRBJ1-1 TRBV20-1 few CSANRAGGNTEAFF
TRBJ2-3 TRBV14 . CASRSMAETTDTQYF